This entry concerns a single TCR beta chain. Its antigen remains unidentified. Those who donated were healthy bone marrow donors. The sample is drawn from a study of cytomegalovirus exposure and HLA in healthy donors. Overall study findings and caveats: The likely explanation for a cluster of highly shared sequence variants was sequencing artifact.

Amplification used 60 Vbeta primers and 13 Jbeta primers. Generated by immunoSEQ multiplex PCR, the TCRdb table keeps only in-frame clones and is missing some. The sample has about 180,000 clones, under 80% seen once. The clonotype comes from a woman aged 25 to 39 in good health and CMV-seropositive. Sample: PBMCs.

The CDR3 nucleotides are TGTGCCAGCAGTTACTCGCCCTCACAGGGGGCCGGCACAGATACGCAGTATTTT. Residues: CASSYSPSQGAGTDTQYF. The V call is TRBV6-7, the J call TRBJ2-3; 9 bases match TRBD1. TRBV6-7 counts as an open reading frame of uncertain function. J was trimmed by 1 base and V by 0 bases; bases with no gene match: 8. This CDR3 region has 18 residues.